This T cell receptor beta chain emerged from a study of blood T cell repertoires in COVID-19. Overall study: The cDNA or gDNA used as material had been derived from T cells, B-cell-depleted T cells, or PBMCs.

The germline V gene encodes CDR1 SGHVS and CDR2 FQNEAQ. Trimming took 1 base from V and 0 from J; bases not matched to a gene: 6. CDR3 length equals 17 residues. The study recruited people aged about 18 to 95 years across 20 to 30 US areas. Allocation to cohorts depended on clinical history reported by the participants. Sequencing used immunoSEQ multiplex PCR; TCRdb keeps in-frame clones, though not all of them. The sample carries 140,000 to 150,000 clones, over 65% recorded once. The receptor comes from a woman aged 45-65 years who had recovered from COVID-19. V is TRBV7-8 and J is TRBJ1-5, with 7 nucleotides matching TRBD1. The specimen sequenced was PBMCs or T cells enriched from blood (not recorded which). CDR3 nucleotides: TGTGCCAGCAGCTTAGTGGCAGGGGGTCATAGCAATCAGCCCCAGCATTTT. It specifies CASSLVAGGHSNQPQHF.